These 21 T cell receptor beta chains were sequenced from one sample in a study of shared clonotypes between healthy human individuals. Sequencing was performed with immunoSEQ multiplex PCR; in TCRdb, only in-frame clones are kept and a portion is missing. The table lists 1.4 million or so clones, less than 99% of them singletons. Sequences were obtained from naive CD4+ T cells sorted from blood. The subset here: CD45RA+ positively selected. All receptors come from a man under 40 in good health.

The J gene is TRBJ1-2, the V gene TRBV7-2; D gene unclear. CDR3 length: 12 residues. V gave up 5 bases and J gave up 4 bases, with 8 bases separating them. In germline, CDR1 is SGHTA, CDR2 FQGNSA. As DNA, the CDR3 is TGTGCCAGCAGCCCAGCCTTCTATGGCTACACCTTC. The encoded protein is CASSPAFYGYTF.

In regard to this clone: The same CDR3 is also encoded by other DNA sequences in this sample. The chain has TRBV6-5 and TRBJ1-5; D is unresolved. The germline CDR1 and CDR2 sequences are MNHEY and SVGAGI. V lost 2 bases and J 1 base, leaving 3 bases between the germline ends. The CDR3 extends over 13 amino acids. The CDR3 loop reads CASSYRSNQPQHF. The CDR3 DNA is TGTGCCAGCAGTTACAGGAGCAATCAGCCCCAGCATTTT.

The J gene is TRBJ2-7, the V gene TRBV7-2; no clear D. V was shortened by 2 bases and J by 0 bases, with 8 bases between the two germline ends. Germline V gene sequence: CDR1 SGHTA, CDR2 FQGNSA. The CDR3 consists of 14 residues. CDR3 nucleotide sequence: TGTGCCAGCAGCTTACAGAGAAACTCCTACGAGCAGTACTTC. Translation gives CASSLQRNSYEQYF. Variable domain in full (rest from reference TRBV7-2 and TRBJ2-7): GAGVSQSPSNKVTEKGKDVELRCDPISGHTALYWYRQSLGQGLEFLIYFQGNSAPDKSGLPSDRFSAERTGGSVSTLTIQRTQQEDSAVYLCASSLQRNSYEQYFGPGTRLTVT.

The J gene is TRBJ2-7, the V gene TRBV5-4; 8 bases match TRBD2. Unmatched junction bases numbered 4, after V lost 3 bases and J lost 5 bases. Germline V gives CDR1 SGHNT, CDR2 YYREEE (reference sequence). The CDR3 sequence is 13 residues long. CDR3 protein: CASSYSGIDEQYF. The CDR3 DNA is TGTGCCAGCAGCTATAGCGGGATCGACGAGCAGTACTTC.

This chain links TRBV7-6 with TRBJ1-1; TRBD1 agrees at 7 bases. The CDR3 runs to 14 residues. Germline V lookup: CDR1 SGHVS, CDR2 FNYEAQ. The V gene end was trimmed by 1 base and the J gene end by 5 bases; junction bases not matched to a gene: 4. The CDR3 bases are TGTGCCAGCAGCTTAGGACAGGGAAGTACTGAAGCTTTCTTT. It is translated as CASSLGQGSTEAFF.

This clone showed up just once. The chain employs TRBV7-3 and TRBJ2-7; TRBD1 agrees at 10 bases. This CDR3 comprises 14 residues. In germline, CDR1 is SGHTA, CDR2 FQGTGA. J lost 4 bases, V lost 6 bases, and 6 bases had no gene match. The CDR3 DNA is TGTGCCAGCAGTCCGGACAGGGGGAGATACGAGCAGTACTTC. It encodes CASSPDRGRYEQYF.

In this sample, this clone turned up once. The rearrangement uses TRBV7-2 and TRBJ2-7; TRBD2 might be the D (5 bases). The germline V and J ends were trimmed by 5 bases and 3 bases, with 11 bases remaining between them. The CDR3 has 13 residues. Germline lookup yields CDR1 SGHTA and CDR2 FQGNSA. CDR3 loop: CASSMRTLYEQYF. DNA for the CDR3: TGTGCCAGCAGCATGCGGACTCTCTACGAGCAGTACTTC.

The chain carries TRBV6-4 and TRBJ2-3, with 8 bases fitting TRBD2. CDR1 is MRHNA and CDR2 is SNTAGT in the germline V gene. CDR3 length equals 16 residues. Trimming cost V 4 bases and J 0 bases; bases outside gene matches: 6. The CDR3 coding sequence is TGTGCCAGCAGTGCACTAGCGGAGGCAAGCACAGATACGCAGTATTTT. This encodes CASSALAEASTDTQYF.

For this clone: Other DNA sequences in this specimen translate into the identical CDR3. V gene TRBV9 combines with J gene TRBJ2-7; possibly TRBD2 for D (5 bases). This CDR3 has 14 amino acids. Trimming removed 0 bases at V and 2 bases at J, with 9 bases between. Germline V lookup: CDR1 SGDLS, CDR2 YYNGEE. DNA of the CDR3: TGTGCCAGCAGCGTAGCTACGGAGGCCTACGAGCAGTACTTC. Amino acids: CASSVATEAYEQYF.

The chain links TRBV19 to TRBJ2-1; tentative D call: TRBD1 (6 bases). The V and J ends lost 6 bases and 6 bases respectively, with 24 bases between them. This CDR3 has 17 amino acids. Germline lookup yields CDR1 LNHDA and CDR2 SQIVND (reference sequence). CDR3 amino acids: CASSTTRRQAPANEQFF. CDR3 in DNA: TGTGCCAGTAGCACGACAAGGCGACAGGCGCCCGCCAATGAGCAGTTCTTC.

This clone occurred once. V is TRBV12-2 and J is TRBJ2-7; TRBD2 was called by the table and not checked on the DNA. TRBV12-2 is a pseudogene locus. The CDR3 sequence is 17 residues long. The CDR3 DNA reads as TGTGCAAGTCGCTCTTTCGCCGAGCGGGAGGGCTCCTACGAGCAGTACTTC. Its protein is CASRSFAEREGSYEQYF.

In DNA form, the CDR3 reads TGTGCCAGCAGCCCCAGGGGGACAGGGGGCACGGCATTGGGAGATACGCAGTATTTT. As protein: CASSPRGTGGTALGDTQYF. This sequence joins TRBV4-2 and TRBJ2-3; TRBD1 matches at 12 bases. V was clipped by 4 bases and J by 5 bases; unmatched bases: 16. The CDR3 loop spans 19 amino acids. Germline V gives CDR1 LGHNA, CDR2 YNFKEQ.

Concerning this clone: This sample also contains other DNA sequences that code for the same CDR3. J is TRBJ2-1 and V is TRBV19; D is uncertain. The CDR3 sequence is 13 residues long. Trimming shortened V by 1 base and J by 4 bases, and 5 bases separated the two germline ends. Germline CDR1 and CDR2: LNHDA and SQIVND (reference sequence). The CDR3 loop is CASSIGQYNEQFF. DNA for the CDR3: TGTGCCAGTAGTATAGGTCAATACAATGAGCAGTTCTTC.

The V call is TRBV19, the J call TRBJ2-7; D not certain. V was pared by 0 bases and J by 3 bases, with 12 bases between. Germline lookup yields CDR1 LNHDA and CDR2 SQIVND (reference sequence). The CDR3 is 15 amino acids. CDR3 residues: CASSIDHYRDYEQYF. The DNA of the CDR3 is TGTGCCAGTAGTATAGATCATTACAGAGACTACGAGCAGTACTTC.

The genes are TRBV4-2 and TRBJ1-1, with 8 bases fitting TRBD1. This CDR3 has 15 amino acids. After removal of 1 base from V and 5 bases from J, the junction contained 6 bases not matched to a gene. Looked up from germline, CDR1 is LGHNA and CDR2 is YNFKEQ. CDR3 loop: CASSQGGQGATEAFF. CDR3 DNA sequence: TGTGCCAGCAGCCAAGGGGGCCAGGGGGCTACTGAAGCTTTCTTT.

The J gene is TRBJ1-3, the V gene TRBV5-1, with 8 bases fitting TRBD1. Germline values: CDR1 SGHRS, CDR2 YFSETQ. The CDR3 length is 16 residues. The V segment lost 4 bases and the J segment 3 bases; nucleotides outside the gene matches: 9. The CDR3: CASSVQGAGDGNTIYF. CDR3 in DNA: TGCGCCAGCAGCGTCCAGGGGGCAGGTGATGGAAACACCATATATTTT.

This chain uses TRBV29-1 with TRBJ1-4; D is unresolved. CDR3 size: 14 residues. Germline V gives CDR1 SQVTM, CDR2 ANQGSEA. Trimming pared 0 bases from V and 0 bases from J, leaving 5 bases between. The CDR3 region is CSVEDTATNEKLFF. The CDR3 nucleotides read TGCAGCGTTGAAGATACCGCAACTAATGAAAAACTGTTTTTT.

The chain uses TRBV2 and TRBJ2-7, with D possibly being TRBD2 (5 bases). CDR3 length: 14 amino acids. Trimming stripped 4 bases from V and 6 bases from J, with 16 bases between. CDR1 and CDR2 (germline): SNHLY, FYNNEI. The CDR3 sequence is CASSGSDLGGEQYF. CDR3 coding DNA: TGTGCCAGCAGTGGTTCGGACTTGGGCGGCGAGCAGTACTTC. The full variable domain, rest sourced from reference TRBV2 and TRBJ2-7, is EPEVTQTPSHQVTQMGQEVILRCVPISNHLYFYWYRQILGQKVEFLVSFYNNEISEKSEIFDDQFSVERPDGSNFTLKIRSTKLEDSAMYFCASSGSDLGGEQYFGPGTRLTVT.

The genes are TRBV11-3 and TRBJ2-1; TRBD2 matches at 8 bases. This CDR3 comprises 13 residues. Germline lookup yields CDR1 SGHNT and CDR2 YENEEA. V gave up 5 bases and J gave up 12 bases; unmatched junction bases: 9. This CDR3 reads CASSPRSGGPQFF. The CDR3 coding sequence is TGTGCCAGCAGCCCCCGATCGGGAGGGCCGCAGTTCTTC.

In nucleotides, the CDR3 is TGTGCCAGCAGCCTAACGGGCGGACTAGCGGGACCGGGAGGTTACGAGCAGTACTTC. Translated: CASSLTGGLAGPGGYEQYF. The chain joins TRBV5-6 to TRBJ2-7; 12 nucleotides agree with TRBD2. V was pared by 4 bases and J by 4 bases, with 18 bases of the junction left unmatched. The CDR3 is made up of 19 amino acids. Germline values: CDR1 SGHDT, CDR2 YYEEEE.

The chain has TRBV25-1 and TRBJ1-4, with D perhaps TRBD1 (6 bases). The V gene lost 3 bases and the J gene lost 10 bases, with 12 bases spanning the gap. CDR3 size: 13 residues. Germline CDR1 is MGHDK and CDR2 is SYGVNS. CDR3 sequence: CASSEGARGKLFF. The CDR3 DNA reads as TGTGCCAGCAGTGAGGGGGCTCGGGGAAAACTGTTTTTT.